The 23 T cell receptor beta chains given below trace back to one sample, sequenced in a study of CD8+CD57+ T cells in acquired aplastic anemia. By flow cytometry, patients selected for sequencing had shown an expansion of CD8+CD57+ cells. TCR beta VDJ and CDR3 profiles were obtained from a genomic DNA template. TCRdb reprocessed the reads via MiXCR and lists one record per CDR3 protein. The sample lists just over 450,000 distinct CDR3 sequences; around 30% were seen once. The specimen sequenced was sorted CD4+, CD8+, or CD8+CD57+ T cells (not recorded which) from PBMCs. All receptors come from a human donor with aplastic anemia.

This clonotype has ten or more counts. The CDR3 protein is CSVEETQYF. CDR3 nucleotides: TGCAGCGTTGAAGAGACCCAGTACTTC. The chain combines TRBV29-1 with TRBJ2-5, with D uncertain. The V gene lost 0 bases and the J gene lost 7 bases, with 0 bases spanning the gap. This CDR3 is built from 9 residues. Germline V gives CDR1 SQVTM, CDR2 ANQGSEA.

In its sample, this clonotype was seen many times. The V gene is TRBV5-1, the J gene TRBJ1-5; D gene ambiguous. This CDR3 region has 15 residues. V shed 4 bases and J shed 2 bases, with 13 bases lying between them. CDR1 is SGHRS, CDR2 YFSETQ, per germline. CDR3 sequence reads: CASSASTGGNQPQHF. The CDR3 nucleotides read TGCGCCAGCAGCGCCTCCACGGGAGGCAATCAGCCCCAGCATTTT. The entire variable domain, with the rest obtained from reference TRBV5-1 and TRBJ1-5, is as follows: KAGVTQTPRYLIKTRGQQVTLSCSPISGHRSVSWYQQTPGQGLQFLFEYFSETQRNKGNFPGRFSGRQFSNSRSEMNVSTLELGDSALYLCASSASTGGNQPQHFGDGTRLSIL.

CDR3 nucleotides: TGCGCCAGCAGCCCGGGCGGATACTACTACGAGCAGTACTTC. Residues: CASSPGGYYYEQYF. This rearrangement joins TRBV10-2 to TRBJ2-7; no reliable D call. The CDR3 spans 14 residues. Germline values: CDR1 WSHSY, CDR2 SAAADI. The ends were cut back, 6 bases at V and 3 bases at J, with 15 bases in the middle.

Concerning this clonotype: This sequence may be a read error, since a much larger clone differs from it by one base. The chain carries TRBV24-1 and TRBJ2-3, with TRBD1 matching over 10 bases. The CDR3 covers 16 residues. V shed 7 bases and J 1 base; nucleotides not matched to a gene: 7. From germline, CDR1 is KGHDR and CDR2 SFDVKD. The CDR3 DNA reads TGTGCCACCAGCATGGGGACAGGGGCCTGCACAGATACGCAGTATTTT. This translates into CATSMGTGACTDTQYF.

This clonotype appeared many times. The chain carries TRBV20-1 and TRBJ2-2, with D possibly matching TRBD2 (6 bases). The germline CDR1 and CDR2 sequences are DFQATT and SNEGSKA (reference sequence). Trimming pared 2 bases from V and 0 bases from J, leaving 7 bases between. This CDR3 comprises 14 residues. The CDR3 reads CSARRGTNTGELFF. DNA for the CDR3: TGCAGTGCTAGACGGGGGACGAACACCGGGGAGCTGTTTTTT.

This sequence joins TRBV19 and TRBJ1-1; a possible D gene is TRBD1 (5 bases). Germline lookup yields CDR1 LNHDA and CDR2 SQIVND (reference sequence). CDR3 length: 13 residues. Trimming shortened V by 4 bases and J by 3 bases, and 9 bases separated the two germline ends. In DNA, the CDR3 is TGTGCCAGTAGTAGTTGGGGGGACACTGAAGCTTTCTTT. Encoded protein: CASSSWGDTEAFF.

This rearrangement joins TRBV20-1 to TRBJ1-4; D is unresolved. CDR1 is DFQATT, CDR2 SNEGSKA, per germline (reference sequence). V gave up 1 base and J gave up 10 bases, with 10 bases separating them. This CDR3 spans 12 amino acids. The CDR3 region has the DNA TGCAGTGCTAGAGTCGGGCACGGAAAACTGTTTTTT. It yields the protein CSARVGHGKLFF.

The chain links TRBV6-1 to TRBJ2-7; no reliable D call. Germline assignment: CDR1 MNHNS and CDR2 SASEGT. Trimming took off 0 bases at V and 7 bases at J, with 10 bases between the two ends. This CDR3 is 13 amino acids long. This CDR3 reads CASSEASDREQYF. CDR3 bases: TGTGCCAGCAGTGAAGCTTCGGATAGGGAGCAGTACTTC.

This clonotype turned up a few times. V is TRBV20-1 and J is TRBJ1-1, with 9 nucleotides matching TRBD1. CDR3 length equals 15 residues. CDR1 is DFQATT, CDR2 SNEGSKA, per germline (reference sequence). Germline trimming cut 6 bases from V and 3 bases from J; bases unmatched to any gene: 11. The CDR3 sequence: CSAKVWDRADTEAFF. Written as DNA, the CDR3 is TGCAGTGCAAAGGTCTGGGACAGGGCAGACACTGAAGCTTTCTTT.

The V and J genes are TRBV7-8 and TRBJ1-5; 8 bases map to TRBD1. The germline gives CDR1 SGHVS, CDR2 FQNEAQ. CDR3 length equals 16 residues. The J segment lost 8 bases and the V segment lost 5 bases, leaving 14 bases of the junction unmatched. CDR3 in amino acids: CASSMAGTGITKPQHF. CDR3 coding DNA: TGTGCCAGCAGCATGGCCGGGACAGGCATCACTAAGCCCCAGCATTTT.

This clonotype was picked up a small number of times. CDR3 sequence reads: CASSYGTDFEQFF. The DNA for the CDR3 is TGTGCCAGCAGTTACGGGACCGACTTTGAGCAGTTCTTC. The V call is TRBV6-2 or TRBV6-3, the J call TRBJ2-1, with D possibly being TRBD1 or TRBD2 (5 bases each). V shed 2 bases and J shed 9 bases, with 11 bases lying between them. Germline V lookup: CDR1 MNHEY, CDR2 SVGEGT. The length of the CDR3 is 13 residues.

This chain connects TRBV29-1 to TRBJ1-2; 10 nucleotides line up with TRBD1. CDR3 length: 14 amino acids. Germline V lookup: CDR1 SQVTM, CDR2 ANQGSEA. V lost 6 bases, J lost 3 bases, and 7 bases stayed unmatched. In DNA, the CDR3 is TGCAGCGTGAAGTCCGGGACAGGGGACTATGGCTACACCTTC. Its translation: CSVKSGTGDYGYTF.

This clonotype has at least ten counts. The chain recombines TRBV19 with TRBJ1-1; D is uncertain. The V end lost 9 bases, the J end lost 5 bases, and 10 bases lay between the germline ends. The CDR3 loop spans 11 amino acids. Per the germline V gene, CDR1 is LNHDA and CDR2 is SQIVND (reference sequence). CDR3 DNA sequence: TGTGCCAGCAAGGATGGGACTGAAGCTTTCTTT. It is translated as CASKDGTEAFF.

This clonotype was observed many times. The rearrangement joins TRBV9 to TRBJ2-7; D is unresolved. Trimming stripped 0 bases from V and 3 bases from J, with 13 bases between. Germline V gene sequence: CDR1 SGDLS, CDR2 YYNGEE. The CDR3 loop spans 15 amino acids. This chain's CDR3 is CASSVGSRLYYEQYF. DNA of the CDR3: TGTGCCAGCAGCGTAGGCAGCCGACTCTACTACGAGCAGTACTTC.

Regarding this clonotype: The CDR3 does not end in the conserved phenylalanine or tryptophan, so this is likely a read error. The DNA is omitted, as the CDR3 cannot be located on it reliably, and the CDR3 follows TCRdb's listing. J is TRBJ2-7 and V is TRBV10-1; the D call of TRBD2 is as the table states it, not checked on the DNA. Germline CDR1 WNHNN, CDR2 SYGVQD (reference sequence). The CDR3 is 8 amino acids in total, end residues counted. CDR3: CASSRDGL.

The chain combines TRBV9 with TRBJ2-1; TRBD2 matches at 8 bases. CDR3 length equals 16 residues. Unmatched junction bases numbered 6, after V lost 0 bases and J lost 4 bases. Germline assignment: CDR1 SGDLS and CDR2 YYNGEE. CDR3 region: CASSVAGGGRYNEQFF. CDR3 DNA sequence: TGTGCCAGCAGCGTAGCTGGCGGGGGGCGGTACAATGAGCAGTTCTTC.

The genes are TRBV19 and TRBJ1-5, with D tentatively TRBD1 (6 bases). V lost 3 bases and J 7 bases, leaving 16 bases between the germline ends. The CDR3 spans 15 residues. CDR1 LNHDA and CDR2 SQIVND come from the germline V gene (reference sequence). Here the CDR3 reads CASSIGGRGNQPQHF. CDR3 in DNA: TGTGCCAGTAGTATCGGGGGGAGGGGGAACCAGCCCCAGCATTTT.

The rearrangement joins TRBV24-1 to TRBJ2-5, with D unresolved. Trimming took 5 bases from V and 4 from J, leaving 19 bases between them. The CDR3 extends over 16 amino acids. Germline CDR1 and CDR2: KGHDR and SFDVKD. CDR3 sequence: CATSARIPGLRETQYF. DNA for the CDR3: TGTGCCACCAGTGCTAGGATACCGGGCCTTAGAGAGACCCAGTACTTC.

The rearrangement joins TRBV12-3 or TRBV12-4 to TRBJ1-1; D is uncertain. V lost 4 bases and J 1 base, leaving 13 bases between the germline ends. CDR3 length equals 15 residues. The CDR3 sequence is CASSYSRWSNTEAFF. CDR3 bases: TGTGCCAGCAGTTATTCCCGTTGGTCGAACACTGAAGCTTTCTTT.

This clonotype appeared many times. V is TRBV7-8 and J is TRBJ2-7; 9 bases map to TRBD1. There are 15 residues in the CDR3. V lost 5 bases to trimming and J lost 6 bases; unmatched junction nucleotides: 11. Germline lookup yields CDR1 SGHVS and CDR2 FQNEAQ. The CDR3 region has the DNA TGTGCCAGCAGCGAATCCGGGACAGGGTACGTCGAGCAGTACTTC. Amino acid sequence: CASSESGTGYVEQYF.

The rearrangement joins TRBV11-1 to TRBJ2-1; 14 bases are shared with TRBD2. Trimming removed 5 bases from V and 8 bases from J; junction bases left unmatched: 5. Germline lookup yields CDR1 SGHAT and CDR2 FQDESV (reference sequence). The CDR3 covers 15 residues. The CDR3 is CASSKGTSGSDEQFF. The CDR3 DNA reads TGTGCCAGCAGCAAAGGGACTAGCGGGAGTGATGAGCAGTTCTTC. Supplemented by reference TRBV11-1 and TRBJ2-1, the full variable domain reads EAEVAQSPRYKITEKSQAVAFWCDPISGHATLYWYRQILGQGPELLVQFQDESVVDDSQLPKDRFSAERLKGVDSTLKIQPAELGDSAMYLCASSKGTSGSDEQFFGPGTRLTVL.

This clonotype came up a few times. The chain joins TRBV27 to TRBJ2-1; TRBD1 aligns across 8 bases. CDR3 length: 13 amino acids. The germline CDR1 and CDR2 sequences are MNHEY and SMNVEV (reference sequence). Germline trimming cut 3 bases from V and 12 bases from J; bases unmatched to any gene: 7. CDR3 in amino acids: CASSFGQGVVQFF. The CDR3 DNA is TGTGCCAGCAGTTTCGGACAGGGAGTAGTGCAGTTCTTC.

V gene TRBV5-5 combines with J gene TRBJ1-4; D is unresolved. Trimming removed 0 bases from V and 7 bases from J, with 10 bases in between. Germline V gene data show CDR1 as SGHKS and CDR2 as YYEKEE (reference sequence). This CDR3 is 14 amino acids long. CDR3 in DNA: TGTGCCAGCAGCTTGGGGTCGCTTCGTGAAAAACTGTTTTTT. It yields the protein CASSLGSLREKLFF.